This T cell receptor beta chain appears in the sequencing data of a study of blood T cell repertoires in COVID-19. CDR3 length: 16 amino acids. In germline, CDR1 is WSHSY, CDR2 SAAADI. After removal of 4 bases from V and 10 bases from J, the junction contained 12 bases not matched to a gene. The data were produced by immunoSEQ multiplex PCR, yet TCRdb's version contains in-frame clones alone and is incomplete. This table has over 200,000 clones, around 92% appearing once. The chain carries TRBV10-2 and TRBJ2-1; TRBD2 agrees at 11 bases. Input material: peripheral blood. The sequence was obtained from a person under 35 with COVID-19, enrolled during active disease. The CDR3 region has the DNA TGCGCCAGCAGTGCGGGGACTAGCGGAGAGGGGAGGGAGCAGTTCTTC. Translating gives CASSAGTSGEGREQFF.